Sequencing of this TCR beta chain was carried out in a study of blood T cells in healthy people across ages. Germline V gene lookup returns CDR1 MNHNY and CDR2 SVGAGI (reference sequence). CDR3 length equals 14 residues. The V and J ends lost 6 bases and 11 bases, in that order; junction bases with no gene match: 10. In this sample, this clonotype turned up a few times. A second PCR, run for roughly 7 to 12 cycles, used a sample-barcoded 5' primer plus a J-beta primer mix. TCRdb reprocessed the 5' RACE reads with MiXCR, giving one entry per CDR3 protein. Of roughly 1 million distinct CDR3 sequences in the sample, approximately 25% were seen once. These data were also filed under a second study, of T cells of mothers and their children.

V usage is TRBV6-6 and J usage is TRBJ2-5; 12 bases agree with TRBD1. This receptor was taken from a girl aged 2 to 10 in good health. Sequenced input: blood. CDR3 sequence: CASSGKGQGAQQYF. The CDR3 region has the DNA TGTGCCAGCAGCGGCAAGGGACAGGGGGCTCAGCAGTACTTC.